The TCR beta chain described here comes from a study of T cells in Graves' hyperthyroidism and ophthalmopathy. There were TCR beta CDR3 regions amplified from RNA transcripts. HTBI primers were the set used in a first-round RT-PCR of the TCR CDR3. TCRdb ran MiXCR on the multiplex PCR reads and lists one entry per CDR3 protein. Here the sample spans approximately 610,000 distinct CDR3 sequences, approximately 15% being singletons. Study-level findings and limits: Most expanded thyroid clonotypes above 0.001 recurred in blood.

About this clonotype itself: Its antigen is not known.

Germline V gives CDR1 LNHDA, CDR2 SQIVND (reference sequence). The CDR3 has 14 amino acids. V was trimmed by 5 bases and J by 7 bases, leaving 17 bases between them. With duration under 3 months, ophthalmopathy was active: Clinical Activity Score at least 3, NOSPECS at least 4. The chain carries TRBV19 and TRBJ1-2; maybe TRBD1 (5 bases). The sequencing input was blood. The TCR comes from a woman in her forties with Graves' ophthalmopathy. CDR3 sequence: CASSPLGTGGGYTF. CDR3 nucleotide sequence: TGTGCCAGTAGTCCGCTAGGGACGGGTGGTGGCTACACCTTC.